This note documents a single TCR beta chain sequence. Measured with immunoSEQ multiplex PCR; TCRdb has only the in-frame clones, and not every one. The profile covers about 30,000 clones, with 85% to 90% appearing a single time and less than 15% taken by the ten largest. This entry is derived from a study of sequential checkpoint blockade in melanoma. Background on the study: Patients were randomized 1:1 to nivolumab-then-ipilimumab or ipilimumab-then-nivolumab first-line. Maintenance nivolumab came after either treatment sequence.

Germline V CDR1 and CDR2: SGHTA, FQGNSA. CDR3 length: 16 residues. Germline trimming cut 2 bases from V and 1 base from J; bases unmatched to any gene: 3. Treatment given: randomized to nivolumab then ipilimumab (arm A) or the reverse (arm B). Patients had received no earlier DNA-damaging chemotherapy. From thawed PBMCs, live CD3+CD8+ cells negative for CD19 and CD56 were sorted. The material sequenced was CD8+ T cells sorted from blood (inferred from file names), taken from a patient given nivolumab and ipilimumab in sequence. This rearrangement joins TRBV7-2 to TRBJ2-3; 10 nucleotides match TRBD2. The receptor comes from a human donor with melanoma. CDR3 in DNA: TGTGCCAGCAGCTTACCGCTAGCGGGAGGCACAGATACGCAGTATTTT. This gives the protein CASSLPLAGGTDTQYF. The whole variable domain, remainder taken from reference TRBV7-2 and TRBJ2-3, is GAGVSQSPSNKVTEKGKDVELRCDPISGHTALYWYRQSLGQGLEFLIYFQGNSAPDKSGLPSDRFSAERTGGSVSTLTIQRTQQEDSAVYLCASSLPLAGGTDTQYFGPGTRLTVL.